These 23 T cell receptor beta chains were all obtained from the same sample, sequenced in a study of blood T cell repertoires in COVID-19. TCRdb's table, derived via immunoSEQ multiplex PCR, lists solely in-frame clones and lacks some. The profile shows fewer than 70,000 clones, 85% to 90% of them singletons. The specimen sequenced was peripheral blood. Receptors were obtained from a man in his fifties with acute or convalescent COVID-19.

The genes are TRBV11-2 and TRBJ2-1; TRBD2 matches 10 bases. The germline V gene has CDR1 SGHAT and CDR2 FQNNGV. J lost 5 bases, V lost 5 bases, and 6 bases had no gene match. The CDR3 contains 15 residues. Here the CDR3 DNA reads TGTGCCAGCAGCCCAGGGACTAGCGCTCACAATGAGCAGTTCTTC. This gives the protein CASSPGTSAHNEQFF.

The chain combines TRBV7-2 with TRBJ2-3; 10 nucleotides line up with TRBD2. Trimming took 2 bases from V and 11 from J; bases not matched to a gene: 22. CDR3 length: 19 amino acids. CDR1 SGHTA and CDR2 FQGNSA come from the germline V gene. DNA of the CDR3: TGTGCCAGCAGCTTAAGGGCGGTGTTGAGCGGGAGGGCCGGTAATCAGCAGTATTTT. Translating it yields CASSLRAVLSGRAGNQQYF.

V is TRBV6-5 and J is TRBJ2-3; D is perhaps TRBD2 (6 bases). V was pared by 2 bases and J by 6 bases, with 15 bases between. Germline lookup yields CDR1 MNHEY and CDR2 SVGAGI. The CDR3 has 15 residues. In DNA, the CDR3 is TGTGCCAGCAGTTACGGGACTCCGGTCCCGGATACGCAGTATTTT. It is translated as CASSYGTPVPDTQYF.

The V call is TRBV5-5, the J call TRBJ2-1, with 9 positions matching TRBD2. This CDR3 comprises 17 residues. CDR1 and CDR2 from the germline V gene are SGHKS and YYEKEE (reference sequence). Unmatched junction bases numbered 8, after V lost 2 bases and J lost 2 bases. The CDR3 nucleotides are TGTGCCAGCAGCTTTAGCGGGAGTGTCGGCCCCTACAATGAGCAGTTCTTC. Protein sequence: CASSFSGSVGPYNEQFF.

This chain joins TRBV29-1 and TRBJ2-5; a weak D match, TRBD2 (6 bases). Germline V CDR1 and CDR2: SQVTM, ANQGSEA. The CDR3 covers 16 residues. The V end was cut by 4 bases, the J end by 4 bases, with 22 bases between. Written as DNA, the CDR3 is TGCAGCGTTGCCCGCCGGCTAGCGCGGGTGGGAGAGACCCAGTACTTC. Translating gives CSVARRLARVGETQYF.

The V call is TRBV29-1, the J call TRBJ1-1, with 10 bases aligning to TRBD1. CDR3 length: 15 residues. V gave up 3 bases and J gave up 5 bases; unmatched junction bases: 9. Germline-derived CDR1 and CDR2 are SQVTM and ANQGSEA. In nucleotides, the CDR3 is TGCAGCGTTGATAGACAGGGGGCGTTTAAAACTGAAGCTTTCTTT. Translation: CSVDRQGAFKTEAFF.

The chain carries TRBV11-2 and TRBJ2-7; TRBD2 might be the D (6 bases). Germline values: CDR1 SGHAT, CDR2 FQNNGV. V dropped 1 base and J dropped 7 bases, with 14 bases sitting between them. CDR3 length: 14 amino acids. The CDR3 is CASSLAGREKEQYF. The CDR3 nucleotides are TGTGCCAGCAGCTTAGCCGGGCGGGAAAAAGAGCAGTACTTC.

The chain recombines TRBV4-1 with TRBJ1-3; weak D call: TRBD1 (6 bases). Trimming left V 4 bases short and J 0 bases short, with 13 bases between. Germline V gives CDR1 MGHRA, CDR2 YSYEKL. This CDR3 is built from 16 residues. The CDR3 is CASSPVDRPSGNTIYF. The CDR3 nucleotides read TGCGCCAGCAGCCCTGTAGACAGGCCCTCTGGAAACACCATATATTTT.

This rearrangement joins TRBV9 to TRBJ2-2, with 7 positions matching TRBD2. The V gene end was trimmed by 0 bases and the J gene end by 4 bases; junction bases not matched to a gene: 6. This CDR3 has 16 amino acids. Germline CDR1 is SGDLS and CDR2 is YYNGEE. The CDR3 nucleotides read TGTGCCAGCAGCGTAGTTGCGGGAGTGAGCACCGGGGAGCTGTTTTTT. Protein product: CASSVVAGVSTGELFF.

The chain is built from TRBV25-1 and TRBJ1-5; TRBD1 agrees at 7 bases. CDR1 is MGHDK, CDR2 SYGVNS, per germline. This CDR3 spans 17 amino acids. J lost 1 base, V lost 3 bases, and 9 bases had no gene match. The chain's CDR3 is CASSDQLDRESNQPQHF. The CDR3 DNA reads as TGTGCCAGCAGTGACCAACTCGACAGGGAGAGCAATCAGCCCCAGCATTTT.

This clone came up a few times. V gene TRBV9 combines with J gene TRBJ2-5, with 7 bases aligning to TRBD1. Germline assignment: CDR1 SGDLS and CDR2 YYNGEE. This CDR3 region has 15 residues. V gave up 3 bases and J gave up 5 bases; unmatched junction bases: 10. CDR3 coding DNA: TGTGCCAGCAGCGAGGGACAGAATAGGTGGGAGACCCAGTACTTC. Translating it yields CASSEGQNRWETQYF.

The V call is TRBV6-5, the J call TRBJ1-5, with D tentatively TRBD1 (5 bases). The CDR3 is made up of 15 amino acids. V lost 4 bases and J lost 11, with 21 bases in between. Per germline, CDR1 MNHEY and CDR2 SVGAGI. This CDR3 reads CASSSGRATSRAQHF. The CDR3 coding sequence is TGTGCCAGCAGTTCTGGCAGGGCGACCTCTCGGGCCCAGCATTTT.

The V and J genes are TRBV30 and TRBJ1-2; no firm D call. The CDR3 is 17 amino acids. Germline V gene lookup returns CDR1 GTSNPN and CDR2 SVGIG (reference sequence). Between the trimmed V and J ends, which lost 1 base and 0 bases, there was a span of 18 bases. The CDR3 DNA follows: TGTGCCTGGAGTGGGGCACGGACTCGGAACGCTAACTATGGCTACACCTTC. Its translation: CAWSGARTRNANYGYTF. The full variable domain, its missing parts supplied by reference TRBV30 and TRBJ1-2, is SQTIHQWPATLVQPVGSPLSLECTVEGTSNPNLYWYRQAAGRGLQLLFYSVGIGQISSEVPQNLSASRPQDRQFILSSKKLLLSDSGFYLCAWSGARTRNANYGYTFGSGTRLTVV.

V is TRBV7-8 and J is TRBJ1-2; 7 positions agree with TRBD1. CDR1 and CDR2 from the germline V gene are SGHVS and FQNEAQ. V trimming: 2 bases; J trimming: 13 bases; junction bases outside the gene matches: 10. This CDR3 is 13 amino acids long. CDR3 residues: CASSLTQRGHSTF. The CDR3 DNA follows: TGTGCCAGCAGCTTAACCCAAAGGGGGCACTCCACCTTC.

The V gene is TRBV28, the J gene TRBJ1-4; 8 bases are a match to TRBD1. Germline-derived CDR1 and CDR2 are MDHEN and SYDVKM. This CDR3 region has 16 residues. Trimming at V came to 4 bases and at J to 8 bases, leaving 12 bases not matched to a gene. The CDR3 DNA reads TGTGCCAGCAGTTCGCCCCAGGGGGCGTTTGTAGAAAAACTGTTTTTT. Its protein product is CASSSPQGAFVEKLFF.

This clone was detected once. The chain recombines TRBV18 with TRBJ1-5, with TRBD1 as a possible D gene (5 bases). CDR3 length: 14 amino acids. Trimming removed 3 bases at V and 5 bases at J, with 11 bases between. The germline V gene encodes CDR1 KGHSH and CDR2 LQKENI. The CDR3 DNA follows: TGTGCCAGCTCACCGGGCCAGGGTTATCAGCCCCAGCATTTT. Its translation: CASSPGQGYQPQHF.

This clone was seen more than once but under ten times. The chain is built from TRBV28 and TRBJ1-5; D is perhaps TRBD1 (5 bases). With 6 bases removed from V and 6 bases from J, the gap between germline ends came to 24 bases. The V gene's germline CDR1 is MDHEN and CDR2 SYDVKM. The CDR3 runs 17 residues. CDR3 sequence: CASSLGQRRGGFQPQHF. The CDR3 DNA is TGTGCCAGCAGCCTCGGGCAGCGGAGGGGAGGTTTTCAGCCCCAGCATTTT.

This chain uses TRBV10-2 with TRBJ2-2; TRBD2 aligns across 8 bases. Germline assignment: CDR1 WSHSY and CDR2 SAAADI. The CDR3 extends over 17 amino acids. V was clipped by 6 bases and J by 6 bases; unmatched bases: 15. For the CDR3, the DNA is TGCGCCAGCAGGGGCCGGGAGCCGGGAGGGCCTCCCGGGGAGCTGTTTTTT. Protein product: CASRGREPGGPPGELFF.

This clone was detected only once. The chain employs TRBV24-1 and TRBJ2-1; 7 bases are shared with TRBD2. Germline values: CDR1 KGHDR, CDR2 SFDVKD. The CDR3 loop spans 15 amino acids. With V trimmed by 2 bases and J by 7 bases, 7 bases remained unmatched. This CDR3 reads CATSDSQLARNEQFF. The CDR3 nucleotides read TGTGCCACCAGTGATTCTCAACTAGCGCGGAATGAGCAGTTCTTC.

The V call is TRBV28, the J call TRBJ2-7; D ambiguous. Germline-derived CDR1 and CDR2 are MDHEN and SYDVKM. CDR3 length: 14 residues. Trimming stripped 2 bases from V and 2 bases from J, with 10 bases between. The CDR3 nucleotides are TGTGCCAGCAGTTTAGGGCAGAAGACCTACGAGCAGTACTTC. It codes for CASSLGQKTYEQYF.

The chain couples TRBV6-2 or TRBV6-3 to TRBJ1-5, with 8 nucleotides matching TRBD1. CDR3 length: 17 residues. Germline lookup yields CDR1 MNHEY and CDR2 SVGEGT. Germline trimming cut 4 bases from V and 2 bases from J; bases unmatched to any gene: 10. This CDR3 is CASSSPRTGSGNQPQHF. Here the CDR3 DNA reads TGTGCCAGCAGTTCCCCCCGGACAGGGTCGGGCAATCAGCCCCAGCATTTT.

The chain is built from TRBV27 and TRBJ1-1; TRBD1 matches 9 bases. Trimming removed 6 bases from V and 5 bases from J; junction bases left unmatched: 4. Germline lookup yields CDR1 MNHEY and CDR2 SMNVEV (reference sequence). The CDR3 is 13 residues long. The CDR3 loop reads CASSPGQGTEAFF. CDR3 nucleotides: TGTGCCAGCAGCCCGGGACAGGGTACTGAAGCTTTCTTT.

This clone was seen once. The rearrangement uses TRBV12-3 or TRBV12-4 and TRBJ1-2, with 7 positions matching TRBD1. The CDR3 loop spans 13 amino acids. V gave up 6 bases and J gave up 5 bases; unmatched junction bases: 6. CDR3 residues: CASRLQGKYGYTF. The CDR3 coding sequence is TGTGCCAGCAGGCTACAGGGGAAGTATGGCTACACCTTC.